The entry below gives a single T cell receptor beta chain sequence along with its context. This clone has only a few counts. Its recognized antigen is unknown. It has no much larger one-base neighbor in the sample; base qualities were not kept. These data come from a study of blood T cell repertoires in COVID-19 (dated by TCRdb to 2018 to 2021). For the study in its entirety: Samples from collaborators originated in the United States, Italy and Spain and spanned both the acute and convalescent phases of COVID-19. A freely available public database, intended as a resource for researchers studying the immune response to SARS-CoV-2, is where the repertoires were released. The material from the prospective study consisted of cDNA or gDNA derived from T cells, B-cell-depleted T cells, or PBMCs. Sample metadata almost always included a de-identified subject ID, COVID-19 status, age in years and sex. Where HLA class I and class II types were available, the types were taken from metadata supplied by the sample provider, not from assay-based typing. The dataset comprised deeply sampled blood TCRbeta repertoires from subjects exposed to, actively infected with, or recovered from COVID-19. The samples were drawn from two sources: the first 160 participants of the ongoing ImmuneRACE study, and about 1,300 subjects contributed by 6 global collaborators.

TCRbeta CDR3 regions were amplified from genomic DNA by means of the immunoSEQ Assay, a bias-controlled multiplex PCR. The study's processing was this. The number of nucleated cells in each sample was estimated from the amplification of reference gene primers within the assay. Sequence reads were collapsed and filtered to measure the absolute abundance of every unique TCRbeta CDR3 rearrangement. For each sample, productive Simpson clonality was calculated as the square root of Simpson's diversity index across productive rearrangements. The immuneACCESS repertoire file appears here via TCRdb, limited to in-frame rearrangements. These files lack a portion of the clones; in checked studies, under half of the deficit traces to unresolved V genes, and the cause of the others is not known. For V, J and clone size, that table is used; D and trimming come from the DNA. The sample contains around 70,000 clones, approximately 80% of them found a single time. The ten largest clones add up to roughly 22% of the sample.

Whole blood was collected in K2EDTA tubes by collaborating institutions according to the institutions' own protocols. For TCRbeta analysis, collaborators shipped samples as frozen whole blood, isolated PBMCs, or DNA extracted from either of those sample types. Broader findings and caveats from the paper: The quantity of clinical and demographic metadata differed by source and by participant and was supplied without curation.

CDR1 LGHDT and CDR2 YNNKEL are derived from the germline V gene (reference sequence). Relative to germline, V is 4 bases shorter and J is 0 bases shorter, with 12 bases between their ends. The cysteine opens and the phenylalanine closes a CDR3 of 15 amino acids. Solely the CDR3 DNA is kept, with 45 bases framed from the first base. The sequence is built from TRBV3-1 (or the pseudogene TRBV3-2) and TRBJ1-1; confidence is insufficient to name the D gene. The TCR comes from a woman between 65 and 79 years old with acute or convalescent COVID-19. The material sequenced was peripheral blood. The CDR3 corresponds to CASSLGVPMNTEAFF. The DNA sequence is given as TGTGCCAGCAGCCTCGGGGTACCCATGAACACTGAAGCTTTCTTT.